One sample yielded the 11 T cell receptor beta chains listed below, sequenced in a study of T cells in pancreatic ductal adenocarcinoma (dated by TCRdb to 2015 to 2018). Selected pancreatic ductal adenocarcinoma patients had undergone surgery without neoadjuvant therapy. The method was the immunoSEQ multiplex PCR assay. This immuneACCESS table, as held by TCRdb, lists in-frame sequences with V and J called but not all clones. Of the missing ones, under half trace to an unresolved V gene in checked studies; the others have no known cause. In all, the sample holds approximately 19,000 clones, and about 90% of those were seen once. Approximately 1% of the sample is in the top ten clones. Material: PBMCs. All receptors come from a human donor with pancreatic ductal adenocarcinoma.

This chain connects TRBV7-2 to TRBJ1-1; D is uncertain. The CDR3 has 15 residues. Trimming shortened V by 6 bases and J by 2 bases, and 16 bases separated the two germline ends. The germline CDR1 and CDR2 sequences are SGHTA and FQGNSA. CDR3 in DNA: TGTGCCAGCAGTTCACAGCCTATATTTAACACTGAAGCTTTCTTT. Translating it yields CASSSQPIFNTEAFF.

The gene calls are TRBV7-3 and TRBJ1-2; no clear D. V lost 5 bases, J lost 3 bases, and 13 bases lay in between. Germline V CDR1 and CDR2: SGHTA, FQGTGA. This CDR3 has 14 amino acids. The CDR3 DNA reads as TGTGCCAGCAGCCATAGGCGGGAGGACTATGGCTACACCTTC. This codes for CASSHRREDYGYTF. Complete variable domain (other parts from reference TRBV7-3 and TRBJ1-2): GAGVSQTPSNKVTEKGKYVELRCDPISGHTALYWYRQSLGQGPEFLIYFQGTGAADDSGLPNDRFFAVRPEGSVSTLKIQRTERGDSAVYLCASSHRREDYGYTFGSGTRLTVV.

This clone was counted only a few times. This chain uses TRBV6-1 with TRBJ2-7, with 7 bases identical to TRBD2. This CDR3 is built from 13 residues. The V and J ends lost 10 bases and 7 bases, in that order; junction bases with no gene match: 13. Germline V CDR1 and CDR2: MNHNS, SASEGT. CDR3 sequence (DNA): TGTGCCACAACACCATGGACGCGGGAGGAGCAGTACTTC. Amino acid sequence: CATTPWTREEQYF.

The genes are TRBV5-1 and TRBJ2-3, with 8 bases fitting TRBD1. Germline lookup yields CDR1 SGHRS and CDR2 YFSETQ. V shed 4 bases, J shed 5 bases, and the junction held 9 bases outside the gene matches. The CDR3 extends over 15 amino acids. CDR3 in amino acids: CASSPGGAEGDTQYF. CDR3 sequence (DNA): TGCGCCAGCAGCCCAGGGGGCGCAGAGGGAGATACGCAGTATTTT.

The chain employs TRBV4-2 and TRBJ2-3, with 12 bases fitting TRBD2. The CDR3 is 17 residues long. V was clipped by 0 bases and J by 6 bases; unmatched bases: 7. CDR1 is LGHNA, CDR2 YNFKEQ, per germline. CDR3 DNA: TGTGCCAGCAGCCAAGATGCTAGCGGGGGGGCAGGTGATACGCAGTATTTT. Protein: CASSQDASGGAGDTQYF.

The rearrangement uses TRBV11-3 and TRBJ2-3; TRBD2 matches at 11 bases. This CDR3 comprises 19 residues. Germline lookup yields CDR1 SGHNT and CDR2 YENEEA. J gave up 0 bases and V 5 bases, and 13 bases lay outside the gene matches. The DNA for the CDR3 is TGTGCCAGCAGCCCCGGGGGGGGACTAGCGGCTTCGAGCACAGATACGCAGTATTTT. This codes for CASSPGGGLAASSTDTQYF.

The gene calls are TRBV6-5 and TRBJ2-7; 8 bases align to TRBD1. CDR3 length: 15 residues. With V trimmed by 2 bases and J by 2 bases, 5 bases remained unmatched. Looked up from germline, CDR1 is MNHEY and CDR2 is SVGAGI. The CDR3 spells CASSYETGAPYEQYF. The CDR3 bases are TGTGCCAGCAGTTACGAGACAGGGGCCCCCTACGAGCAGTACTTC.

The CDR3 loop reads CASSLIGGGGYTDTQYF. The DNA of the CDR3 is TGTGCCAGCAGCTTAATTGGTGGGGGGGGCTACACAGATACGCAGTATTTT. The rearrangement links TRBV7-3 to TRBJ2-3, with a tentative D call TRBD2 (7 bases). V lost 1 base and J 2 bases, leaving 16 bases between the germline ends. The CDR3 is made up of 17 amino acids. Germline lookup yields CDR1 SGHTA and CDR2 FQGTGA.

The CDR3 region has the DNA TGTGCCAGCAGTGGGGACAGGAGATCGTTCACCGGGGAGCTGTTTTTT. It specifies CASSGDRRSFTGELFF. This sequence joins TRBV25-1 and TRBJ2-2, with 8 bases identical to TRBD1. The V gene's germline CDR1 is MGHDK and CDR2 SYGVNS. The length of the CDR3 is 16 residues. J lost 4 bases, V lost 4 bases, and 8 bases had no gene match. The full variable domain, completed using reference TRBV25-1 and TRBJ2-2, is EADIYQTPRYLVIGTGKKITLECSQTMGHDKMYWYQQDPGMELHLIHYSYGVNSTEKGDLSSESTVSRIRTEHFPLTLESARPSHTSQYLCASSGDRRSFTGELFFGEGSRLTVL.

CDR3 residues: CASSGTAGTSYNEQFF. CDR3 bases: TGTGCCAGCAGTGGAACGGCGGGGACCTCCTACAATGAGCAGTTCTTC. V and J are TRBV2 and TRBJ2-1; D perhaps matches TRBD2 (6 bases). Germline lookup yields CDR1 SNHLY and CDR2 FYNNEI. Trimming left V 4 bases short and J 0 bases short, with 13 bases between. The CDR3 runs 16 residues.

The rearrangement joins TRBV7-2 to TRBJ2-4; 8 bases match TRBD2. V shed 1 base and J 0 bases; nucleotides not matched to a gene: 5. CDR1 and CDR2 (germline): SGHTA, FQGNSA. This CDR3 has 17 amino acids. The CDR3 DNA follows: TGTGCCAGCAGCTTAGAAGTCGGGGGGGTAGCCAAAAACATTCAGTACTTC. Translated, it gives CASSLEVGGVAKNIQYF.